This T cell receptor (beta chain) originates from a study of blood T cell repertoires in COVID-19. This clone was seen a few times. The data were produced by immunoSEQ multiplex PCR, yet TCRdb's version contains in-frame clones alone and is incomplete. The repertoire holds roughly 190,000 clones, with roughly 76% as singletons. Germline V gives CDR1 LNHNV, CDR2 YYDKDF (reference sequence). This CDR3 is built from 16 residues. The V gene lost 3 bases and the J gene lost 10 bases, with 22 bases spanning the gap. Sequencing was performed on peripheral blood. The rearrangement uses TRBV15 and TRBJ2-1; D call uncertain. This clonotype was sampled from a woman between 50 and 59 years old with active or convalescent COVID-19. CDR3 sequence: CATSREKVVSTPEQFF. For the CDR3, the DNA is TGTGCCACCAGCAGGGAAAAGGTCGTTTCGACACCCGAGCAGTTCTTC.